This passage covers 9 T cell receptor beta chains from one sample sequenced in a study of blood T cell repertoires in COVID-19 (dated by TCRdb to the early 2020s). Libraries were built with the immunoSEQ multiplex PCR assay. TCRdb provides this immuneACCESS table in a form limited to in-frame rearrangements. Some clones are lacking; in checked studies, under half of them reflect an unresolved V gene, and why the rest are absent is not known. Within this sample are a few hundred thousand clones, with more than 70% of them counted one time only. Clones ranked in the top ten supply roughly an eighth of the sample. Sequencing was carried out using peripheral blood. Source of these receptors: an elderly man with acute or convalescent COVID-19.

The CDR3 reads CASSFGGGGEIRGYTF. The CDR3 DNA reads TGTGCCAGCAGTTTTGGCGGCGGGGGTGAGATTAGGGGCTACACCTTC. This chain joins TRBV28 and TRBJ1-2, with D perhaps matching TRBD1 (5 bases). V lost 3 bases and J lost 8, with 22 bases in between. CDR1 and CDR2 from the germline V gene are MDHEN and SYDVKM. The length of the CDR3 is 16 residues.

V is TRBV19 and J is TRBJ2-7; 8 positions agree with TRBD1. This CDR3 contains 16 residues. V lost 3 bases to trimming and J lost 0 bases; unmatched junction nucleotides: 7. The germline gives CDR1 LNHDA, CDR2 SQIVND (reference sequence). The CDR3 region has the DNA TGTGCCAGTAGTATCTTCACCGGGACAGGCTCCTACGAGCAGTACTTC. It yields the protein CASSIFTGTGSYEQYF.

This clone was seen a single time. The genes are TRBV7-2 and TRBJ2-5, with 8 positions matching TRBD2. Germline V gene lookup returns CDR1 SGHTA and CDR2 FQGNSA. The CDR3 sequence is 16 residues long. With 5 bases clipped from V and 5 bases from J, the junction kept 13 bases outside the gene matches. CDR3 nucleotides: TGTGCCAGCAGCCCTCGGGGGGCGGGGGGCTTGGAGACCCAGTACTTC. It yields the protein CASSPRGAGGLETQYF.

The V and J genes are TRBV5-6 and TRBJ2-7; possible D gene TRBD2, 6 bases. V shed 0 bases and J shed 1 base, with 8 bases lying between them. This CDR3 region has 14 residues. From germline, CDR1 is SGHDT and CDR2 YYEEEE. The CDR3 loop is CASSLVGGSYEQYF. In DNA, the CDR3 is TGTGCCAGCAGCTTGGTCGGGGGATCCTACGAGCAGTACTTC.

The genes are TRBV11-2 and TRBJ1-1; tentatively, D is TRBD1 (6 bases). Germline loops: CDR1 SGHAT, CDR2 FQNNGV. The length of the CDR3 is 12 residues. V was cut by 4 bases and J by 8 bases, with 11 bases left in between. Written as DNA, the CDR3 is TGTGCCAGCAGCTACGACGGGACAGAAGCTTTCTTT. It is translated as CASSYDGTEAFF. Looking up the rest from reference TRBV11-2 and TRBJ1-1 gives the full variable domain: EAGVAQSPRYKIIEKRQSVAFWCNPISGHATLYWYQQILGQGPKLLIQFQNNGVVDDSQLPKDRFSAERLKGVDSTLKIQPAKLEDSAVYLCASSYDGTEAFFGQGTRLTVV.

The chain recombines TRBV5-4 with TRBJ2-1; 8 nucleotides agree with TRBD2. In germline, CDR1 is SGHNT, CDR2 YYREEE (reference sequence). The CDR3 runs to 16 residues. The J segment lost 7 bases and the V segment lost 2 bases, leaving 11 bases of the junction unmatched. Here the CDR3 DNA reads TGTGCCAGCAGCTTTGAGAGCCGTCGGGGGGGAAATGAGCAGTTCTTC. This translates into CASSFESRRGGNEQFF.

The gene calls are TRBV27 and TRBJ2-6; 11 bases agree with TRBD1. Per germline, CDR1 MNHEY and CDR2 SMNVEV (reference sequence). The CDR3 is 19 amino acids. With V trimmed by 4 bases and J by 4 bases, 12 bases remained unmatched. The CDR3: CASSSPGQGGSRGANVLTF. CDR3 coding DNA: TGTGCCAGCAGTTCCCCGGGACAGGGGGGATCGCGAGGGGCCAACGTCCTGACTTTC.

The rearrangement uses TRBV2 and TRBJ2-5; a weak D match, TRBD1 (6 bases). Germline values: CDR1 SNHLY, CDR2 FYNNEI. V gave up 6 bases and J gave up 4 bases, with 15 bases separating them. CDR3 length: 14 amino acids. Here the CDR3 DNA reads TGTGCCAGCAGCTCGGCCCAGGGGATAGAGACCCAGTACTTC. Translated: CASSSAQGIETQYF.

The chain joins TRBV12-3 or TRBV12-4 to TRBJ1-2; D ambiguous. There are 13 residues in the CDR3. Trimming stripped 5 bases from V and 1 base from J, with 8 bases between. The CDR3 sequence is CASSETLNYGYTF. The CDR3 nucleotides are TGTGCCAGCAGTGAGACTCTTAACTATGGCTACACCTTC.